Listed below are T cell receptor beta chains from one sample, sequenced in a study of T cell repertoires in cytomegalovirus infection. TCRdb re-derived calls from the reads in MiXCR, one entry per CDR3 protein. The table records some 170,000 distinct CDR3 sequences, 17% of them present only once. Sequencing input: CD8+ T cells from PBMCs. The receptors here all came from a human donor in good health (CMV status not recorded). Some clones in this sample may be carry-over from other donors' samples. CDR3s include the opening cysteine and the closing phenylalanine or tryptophan. D genes are given only for firm matches. The size field is filled for only some rows; it gives once, few, many or a size class.

clone size	J gene	V gene	D gene	CDR3 DNA	CDR3 protein
few	TRBJ1-5	TRBV7-9	TRBD1	TGTGCCAGCAGCTCGGACAGGGAGATCAATCAGCCCCAGCATTTT	CASSSDREINQPQHF
-	TRBJ1-2	TRBV14	-	TGTGCCAGCAGCCCGCCGTACGGGGTTAAGGGCTACACCTTC	CASSPPYGVKGYTF
few	TRBJ2-1	TRBV7-2	TRBD2	TGTGCCAGCAGCCCACTAGCGGGAGAATACAATGAGCAGTTCTTC	CASSPLAGEYNEQFF
few	TRBJ2-7	TRBV27	-	TGTGCCAGCAGTTTGCGACCTTCCTACGAGCAGTACTTC	CASSLRPSYEQYF
-	TRBJ2-5	TRBV7-9	-	TGTGCCAGCAGCCTTCACGGAAACCGAGTGACCCAGTACTTC	CASSLHGNRVTQYF
few	TRBJ2-7	TRBV7-6	TRBD1	TGTGCCAGCAGCATTGGACAGGGCCTATACGAGCAGTACTTC	CASSIGQGLYEQYF
-	TRBJ2-7	TRBV4-1	TRBD2	TGCGCCAGCAGCCAAGAGGGACTAGCGGACGAGCAGTACTTC	CASSQEGLADEQYF
few	TRBJ2-6	TRBV5-6	TRBD1	TGTGCCAGCAGACCGACAGGGGTCATCTCTGGGGCCAACGTCCTGACTTTC	CASRPTGVISGANVLTF
-	TRBJ2-1	TRBV6-5	-	TGTGCCAGCAGTTACCCTCCCCGCTCCTACAATGAGCAGTTCTTC	CASSYPPRSYNEQFF
few	TRBJ2-1	TRBV4-1	TRBD2	TGCGCCAGCAGCCAAGAGACTAGCGGGGGGACCTGGTACAATGAGCAGTTCTTC	CASSQETSGGTWYNEQFF
-	TRBJ1-2	TRBV12-3/TRBV12-4	TRBD1	TGTGCCAGCAGCAACCCGACAGGGAGAATAAGGGGCTACACCTTC	CASSNPTGRIRGYTF